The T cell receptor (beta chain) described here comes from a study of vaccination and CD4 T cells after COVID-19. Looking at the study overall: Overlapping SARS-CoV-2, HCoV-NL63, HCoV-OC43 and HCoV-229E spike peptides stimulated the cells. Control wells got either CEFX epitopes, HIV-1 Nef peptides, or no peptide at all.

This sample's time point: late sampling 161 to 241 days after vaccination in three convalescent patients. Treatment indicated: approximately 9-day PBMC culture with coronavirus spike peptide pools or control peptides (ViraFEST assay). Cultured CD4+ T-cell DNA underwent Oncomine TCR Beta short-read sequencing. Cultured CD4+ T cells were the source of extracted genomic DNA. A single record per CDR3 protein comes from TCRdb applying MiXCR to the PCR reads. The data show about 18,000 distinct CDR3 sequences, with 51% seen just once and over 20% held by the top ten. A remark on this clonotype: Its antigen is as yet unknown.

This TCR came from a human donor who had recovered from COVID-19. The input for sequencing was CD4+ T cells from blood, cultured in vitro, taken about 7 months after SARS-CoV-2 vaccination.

The CDR3 coding sequence is TGTGCCAGCAGCCGACAGGGGGGCACAGATACGCAGTATTTT. Amino acids: CASSRQGGTDTQYF. V is TRBV5-4 and J is TRBJ2-3; 9 bases fit TRBD1. V trimming: 4 bases; J trimming: 1 base; junction bases outside the gene matches: 1. The CDR3 has 14 amino acids. CDR1 and CDR2 (germline): SGHNT, YYREEE (reference sequence).